This TCR beta chain was identified during a study of blood T cell repertoires in COVID-19. Study-level background: Nucleic acid was either cDNA or gDNA, and it came from T cells, B-cell-depleted T cells, or PBMCs.

Germline V CDR1 and CDR2: PRHDT, FYEKMQ (reference sequence). The CDR3 length is 19 residues. V lost 4 bases and J lost 3; bases outside the gene matches: 15. Per the study methods: Researchers report that nucleated cell counts were estimated from reference gene primer amplification. Assay: immunoSEQ multiplex PCR; the TCRdb copy retains only in-frame clones and omits some. V and J calls and clone size come straight from that table; D and trimming were deduced from the DNA. This table has around 150,000 clones, around 85% appearing once. The source material was peripheral blood. The V gene is TRBV13, the J gene TRBJ2-3; the match to TRBD2 covers 11 bases. The clonotype originates from a man in his sixties with acute or convalescent COVID-19. CDR3 nucleotide sequence: TGTGCCAGCAGCTACCGGACGGTGACTAGCGGGATTGGAACAGATACGCAGTATTTT. It codes for CASSYRTVTSGIGTDTQYF.